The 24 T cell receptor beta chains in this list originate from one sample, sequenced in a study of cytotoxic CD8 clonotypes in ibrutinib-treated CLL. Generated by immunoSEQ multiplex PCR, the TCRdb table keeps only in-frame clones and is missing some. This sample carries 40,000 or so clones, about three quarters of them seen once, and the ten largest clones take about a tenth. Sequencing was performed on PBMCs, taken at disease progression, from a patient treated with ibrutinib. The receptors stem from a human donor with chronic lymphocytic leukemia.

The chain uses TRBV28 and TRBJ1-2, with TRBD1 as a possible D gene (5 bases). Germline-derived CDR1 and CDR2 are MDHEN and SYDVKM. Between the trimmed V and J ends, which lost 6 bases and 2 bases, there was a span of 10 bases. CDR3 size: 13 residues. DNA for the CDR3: TGTGCCAGCAGGCCGACAGTCAACTATGGCTACACCTTC. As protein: CASRPTVNYGYTF.

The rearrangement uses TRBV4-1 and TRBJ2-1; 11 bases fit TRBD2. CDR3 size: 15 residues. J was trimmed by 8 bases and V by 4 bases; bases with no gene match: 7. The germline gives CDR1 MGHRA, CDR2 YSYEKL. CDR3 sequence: CASSLSGRGGDEQFF. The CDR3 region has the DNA TGCGCCAGCAGCCTTAGCGGGAGGGGTGGCGATGAGCAGTTCTTC.

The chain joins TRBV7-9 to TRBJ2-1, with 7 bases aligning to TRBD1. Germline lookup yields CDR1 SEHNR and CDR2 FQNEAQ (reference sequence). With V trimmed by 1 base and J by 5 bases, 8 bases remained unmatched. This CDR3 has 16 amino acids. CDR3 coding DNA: TGTGCCAGCAGCTTAGGGTACCGGGACAGAAACAATGAGCAGTTCTTC. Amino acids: CASSLGYRDRNNEQFF.

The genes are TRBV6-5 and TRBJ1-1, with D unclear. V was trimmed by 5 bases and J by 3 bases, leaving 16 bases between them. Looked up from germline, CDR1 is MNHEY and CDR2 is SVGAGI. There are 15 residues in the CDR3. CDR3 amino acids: CASSRTPRQDTEAFF. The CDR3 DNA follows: TGTGCCAGCAGTCGGACCCCCCGTCAGGACACTGAAGCTTTCTTT.

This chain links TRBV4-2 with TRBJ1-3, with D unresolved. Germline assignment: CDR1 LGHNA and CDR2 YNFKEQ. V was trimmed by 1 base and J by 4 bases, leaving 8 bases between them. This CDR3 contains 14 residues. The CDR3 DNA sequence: TGTGCCAGCAGCCAAGGACGAGGAGGAAACACCATATATTTT. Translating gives CASSQGRGGNTIYF.

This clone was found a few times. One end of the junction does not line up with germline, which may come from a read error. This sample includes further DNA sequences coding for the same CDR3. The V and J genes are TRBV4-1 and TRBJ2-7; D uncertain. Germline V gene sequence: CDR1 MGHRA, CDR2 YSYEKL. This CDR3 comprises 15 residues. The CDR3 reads CASSQSNSEKYEQYF. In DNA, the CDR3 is TGTGCCAGCAGCCAGAGTAACAGCGAGAAGTACGAGCAGTACTTC.

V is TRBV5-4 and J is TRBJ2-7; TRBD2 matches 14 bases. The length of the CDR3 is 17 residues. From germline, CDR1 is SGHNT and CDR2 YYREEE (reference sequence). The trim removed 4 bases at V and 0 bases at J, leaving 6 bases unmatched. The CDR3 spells CASSRGLAGVSSYEQYF. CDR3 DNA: TGTGCCAGCAGCAGGGGACTAGCGGGGGTAAGCTCCTACGAGCAGTACTTC.

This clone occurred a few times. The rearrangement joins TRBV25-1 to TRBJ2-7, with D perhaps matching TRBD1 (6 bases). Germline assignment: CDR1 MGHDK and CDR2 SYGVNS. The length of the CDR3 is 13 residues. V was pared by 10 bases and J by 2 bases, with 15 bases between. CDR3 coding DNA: TGTGCCACCCTTCCCCCAGGGGCCTACGAGCAGTACTTC. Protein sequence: CATLPPGAYEQYF.

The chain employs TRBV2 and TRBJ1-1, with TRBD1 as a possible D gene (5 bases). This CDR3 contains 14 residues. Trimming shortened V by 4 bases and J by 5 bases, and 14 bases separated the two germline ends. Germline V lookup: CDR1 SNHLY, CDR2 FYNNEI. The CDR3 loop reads CASSAFGGETEAFF. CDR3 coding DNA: TGTGCCAGCAGTGCCTTTGGAGGGGAAACTGAAGCTTTCTTT.

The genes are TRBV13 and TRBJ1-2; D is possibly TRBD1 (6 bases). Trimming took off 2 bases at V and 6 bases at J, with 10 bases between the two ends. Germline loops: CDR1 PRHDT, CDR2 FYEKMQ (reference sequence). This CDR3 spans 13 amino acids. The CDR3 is CASSLRQGNGYTF. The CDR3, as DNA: TGTGCCAGCAGCTTACGGCAGGGGAATGGCTACACCTTC.

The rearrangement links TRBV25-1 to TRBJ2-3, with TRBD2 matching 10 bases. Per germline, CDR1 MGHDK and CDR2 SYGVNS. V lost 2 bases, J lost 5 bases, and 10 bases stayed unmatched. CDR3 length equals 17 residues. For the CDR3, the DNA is TGTGCCAGCAGTGAAATGGGGAGCGGGAGGGCTCGAGATACGCAGTATTTT. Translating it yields CASSEMGSGRARDTQYF. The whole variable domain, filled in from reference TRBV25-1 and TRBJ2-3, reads EADIYQTPRYLVIGTGKKITLECSQTMGHDKMYWYQQDPGMELHLIHYSYGVNSTEKGDLSSESTVSRIRTEHFPLTLESARPSHTSQYLCASSEMGSGRARDTQYFGPGTRLTVL.

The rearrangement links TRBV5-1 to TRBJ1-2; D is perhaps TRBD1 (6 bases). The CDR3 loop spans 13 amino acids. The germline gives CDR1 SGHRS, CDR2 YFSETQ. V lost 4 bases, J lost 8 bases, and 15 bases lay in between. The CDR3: CASSTTSQGGYTF. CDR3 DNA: TGCGCCAGCAGCACGACCTCACAGGGAGGCTACACCTTC.

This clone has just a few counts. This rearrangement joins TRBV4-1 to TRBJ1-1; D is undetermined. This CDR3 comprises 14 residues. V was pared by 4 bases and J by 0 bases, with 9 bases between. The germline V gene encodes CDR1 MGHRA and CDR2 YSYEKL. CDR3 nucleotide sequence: TGCGCCAGCAGCCTCCGAGCGCTGAACACTGAAGCTTTCTTT. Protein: CASSLRALNTEAFF.

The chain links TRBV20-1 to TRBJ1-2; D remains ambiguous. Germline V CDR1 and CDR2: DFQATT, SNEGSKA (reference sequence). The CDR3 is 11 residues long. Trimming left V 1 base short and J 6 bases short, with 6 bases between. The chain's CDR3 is CSARARNGYTF. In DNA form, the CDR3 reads TGCAGTGCTAGAGCCAGGAATGGCTACACCTTC.

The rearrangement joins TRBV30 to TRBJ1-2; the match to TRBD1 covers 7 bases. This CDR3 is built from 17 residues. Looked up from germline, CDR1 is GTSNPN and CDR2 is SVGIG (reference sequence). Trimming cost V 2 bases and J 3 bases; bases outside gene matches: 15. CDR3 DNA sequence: TGTGCCTGGAGTTCCCCCCTCGGGGAGGGGGCCTACTATGGCTACACCTTC. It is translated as CAWSSPLGEGAYYGYTF.

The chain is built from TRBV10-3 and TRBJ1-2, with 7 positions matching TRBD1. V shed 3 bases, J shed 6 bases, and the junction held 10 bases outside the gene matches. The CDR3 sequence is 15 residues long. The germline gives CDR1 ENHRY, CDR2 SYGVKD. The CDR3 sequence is CAISEVRGRLDGYTF. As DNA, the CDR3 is TGTGCCATCAGTGAAGTAAGGGGGCGCCTCGATGGCTACACCTTC.

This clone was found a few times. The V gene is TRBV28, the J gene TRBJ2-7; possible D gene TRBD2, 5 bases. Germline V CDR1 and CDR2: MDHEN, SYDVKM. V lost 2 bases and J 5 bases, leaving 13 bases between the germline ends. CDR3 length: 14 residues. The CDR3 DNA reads TGTGCCAGCAGTTTACGCCCGACTATCGACGAGCAGTACTTC. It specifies CASSLRPTIDEQYF.

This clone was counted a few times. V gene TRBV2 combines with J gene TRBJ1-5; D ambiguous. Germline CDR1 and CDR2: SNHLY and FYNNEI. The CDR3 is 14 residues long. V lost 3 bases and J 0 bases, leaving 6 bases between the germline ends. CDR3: CASSEKYSNQPQHF. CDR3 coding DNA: TGTGCCAGCAGTGAGAAGTATAGCAATCAGCCCCAGCATTTT.

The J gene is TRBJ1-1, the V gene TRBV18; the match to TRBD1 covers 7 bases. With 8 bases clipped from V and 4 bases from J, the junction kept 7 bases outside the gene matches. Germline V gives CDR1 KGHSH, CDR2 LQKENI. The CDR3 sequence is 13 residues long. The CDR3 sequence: CASRQGRGTEAFF. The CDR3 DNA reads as TGTGCCAGCAGACAGGGTCGGGGCACTGAAGCTTTCTTT.

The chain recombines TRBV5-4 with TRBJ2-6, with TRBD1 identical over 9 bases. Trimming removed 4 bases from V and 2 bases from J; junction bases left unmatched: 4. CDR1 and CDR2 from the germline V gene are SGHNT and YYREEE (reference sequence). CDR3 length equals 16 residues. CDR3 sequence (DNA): TGTGCCAGCAGCGAGTACAGGGGGCCTGGGGCCAACGTCCTGACTTTC. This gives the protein CASSEYRGPGANVLTF.

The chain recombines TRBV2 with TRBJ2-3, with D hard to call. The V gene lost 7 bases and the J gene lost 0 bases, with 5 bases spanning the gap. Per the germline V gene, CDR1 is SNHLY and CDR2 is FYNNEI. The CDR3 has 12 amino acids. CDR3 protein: CASTVSTDTQYF. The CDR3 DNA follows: TGTGCCAGCACGGTGAGCACAGATACGCAGTATTTT.

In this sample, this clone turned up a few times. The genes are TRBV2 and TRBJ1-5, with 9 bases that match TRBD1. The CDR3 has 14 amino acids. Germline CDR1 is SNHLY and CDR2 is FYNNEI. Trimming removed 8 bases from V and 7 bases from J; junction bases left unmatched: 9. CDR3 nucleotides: TGTGCCAGCCCACCGGGACAGGGTGGCCAGCCCCAGCATTTT. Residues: CASPPGQGGQPQHF.

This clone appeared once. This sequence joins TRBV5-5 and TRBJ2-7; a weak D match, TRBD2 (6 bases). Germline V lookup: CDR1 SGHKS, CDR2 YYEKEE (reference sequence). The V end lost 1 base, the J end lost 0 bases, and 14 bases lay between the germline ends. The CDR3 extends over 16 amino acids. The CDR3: CASSLRGLTFSYEQYF. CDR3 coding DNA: TGTGCCAGCAGCTTGCGGGGACTCACCTTCTCCTACGAGCAGTACTTC.

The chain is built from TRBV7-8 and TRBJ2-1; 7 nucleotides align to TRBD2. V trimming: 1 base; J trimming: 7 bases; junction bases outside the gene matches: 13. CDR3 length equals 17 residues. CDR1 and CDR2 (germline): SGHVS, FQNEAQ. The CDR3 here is CASSLDRAGPAGNEQFF. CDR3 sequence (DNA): TGTGCCAGCAGCTTAGATAGAGCGGGCCCAGCGGGAAATGAGCAGTTCTTC.